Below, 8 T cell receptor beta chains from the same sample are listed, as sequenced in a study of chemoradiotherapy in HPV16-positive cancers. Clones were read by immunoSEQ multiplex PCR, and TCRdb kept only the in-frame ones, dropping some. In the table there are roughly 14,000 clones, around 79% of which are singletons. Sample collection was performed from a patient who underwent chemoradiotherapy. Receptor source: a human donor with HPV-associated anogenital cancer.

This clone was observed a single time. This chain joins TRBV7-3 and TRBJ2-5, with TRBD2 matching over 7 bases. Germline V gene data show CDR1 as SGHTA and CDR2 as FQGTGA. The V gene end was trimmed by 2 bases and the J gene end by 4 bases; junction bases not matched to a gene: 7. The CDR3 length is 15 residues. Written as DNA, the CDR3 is TGTGCCAGCAGCTTAGGCGCATCTAGCGGAGAGACCCAGTACTTC. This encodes CASSLGASSGETQYF.

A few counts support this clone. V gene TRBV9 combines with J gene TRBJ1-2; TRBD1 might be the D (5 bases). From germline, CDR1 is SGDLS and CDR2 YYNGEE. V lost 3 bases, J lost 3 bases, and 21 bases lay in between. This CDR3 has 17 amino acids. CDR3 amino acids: CASSESSGPSPHYGYTF. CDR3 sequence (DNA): TGTGCCAGCAGCGAGAGCTCAGGGCCCAGTCCCCACTATGGCTACACCTTC.

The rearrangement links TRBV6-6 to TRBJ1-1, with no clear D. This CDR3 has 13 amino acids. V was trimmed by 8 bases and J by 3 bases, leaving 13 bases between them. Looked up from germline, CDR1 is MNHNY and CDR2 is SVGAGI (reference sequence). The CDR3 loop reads CASGSDGDTEAFF. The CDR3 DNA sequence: TGTGCCAGCGGGTCCGACGGGGACACTGAAGCTTTCTTT.

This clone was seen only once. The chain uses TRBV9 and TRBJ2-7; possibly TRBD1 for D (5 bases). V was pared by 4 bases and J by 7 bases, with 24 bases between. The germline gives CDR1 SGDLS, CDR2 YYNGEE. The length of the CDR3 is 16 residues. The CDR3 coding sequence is TGTGCCAGCAGCCTCACCGCCGGACGGAGTGGACAAGAGCAGTACTTC. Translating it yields CASSLTAGRSGQEQYF.

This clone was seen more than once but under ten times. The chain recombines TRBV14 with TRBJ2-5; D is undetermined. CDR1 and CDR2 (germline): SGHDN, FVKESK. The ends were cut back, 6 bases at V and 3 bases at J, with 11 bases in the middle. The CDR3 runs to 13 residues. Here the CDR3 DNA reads TGTGCCAGCAGGCCGGCCGGAAAAGAGACCCAGTACTTC. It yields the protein CASRPAGKETQYF.

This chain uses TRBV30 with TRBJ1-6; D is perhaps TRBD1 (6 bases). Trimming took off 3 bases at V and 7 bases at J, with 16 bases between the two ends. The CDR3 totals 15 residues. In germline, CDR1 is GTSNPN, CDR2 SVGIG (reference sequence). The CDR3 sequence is CAWRAIGGNNSPLHF. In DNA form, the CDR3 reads TGTGCCTGGAGAGCGATCGGGGGCAACAATTCACCCCTCCACTTT.

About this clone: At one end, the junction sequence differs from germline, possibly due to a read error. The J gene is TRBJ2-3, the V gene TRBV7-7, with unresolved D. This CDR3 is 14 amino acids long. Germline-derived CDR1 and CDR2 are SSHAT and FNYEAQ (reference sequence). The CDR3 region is CASSPTPGTDTQYF. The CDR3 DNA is TGTGCTAGCAGTCCAACCCCGGGCACAGATACGCAGTATTTT.

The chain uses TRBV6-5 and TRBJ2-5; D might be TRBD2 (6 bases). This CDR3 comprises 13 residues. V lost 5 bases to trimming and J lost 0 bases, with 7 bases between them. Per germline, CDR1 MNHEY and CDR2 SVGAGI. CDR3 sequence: CASSREYQETQYF. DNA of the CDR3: TGTGCCAGCAGTCGGGAGTACCAAGAGACCCAGTACTTC.